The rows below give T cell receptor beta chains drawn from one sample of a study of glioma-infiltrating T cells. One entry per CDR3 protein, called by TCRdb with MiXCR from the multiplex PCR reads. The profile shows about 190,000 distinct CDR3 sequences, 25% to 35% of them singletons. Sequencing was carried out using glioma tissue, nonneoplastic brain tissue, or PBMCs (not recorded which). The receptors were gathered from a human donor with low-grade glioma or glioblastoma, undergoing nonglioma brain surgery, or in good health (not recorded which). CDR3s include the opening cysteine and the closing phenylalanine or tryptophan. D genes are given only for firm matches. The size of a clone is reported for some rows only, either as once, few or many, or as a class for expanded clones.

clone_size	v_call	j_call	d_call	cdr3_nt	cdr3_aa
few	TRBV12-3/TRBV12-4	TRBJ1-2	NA	TGTGCCAGCAGTTGGGGGGGTAACTATGGCTACACCTTC	CASSWGGNYGYTF
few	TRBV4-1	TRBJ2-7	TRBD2	TGCGCCAGCAGCCAAGATAGGCTAGCGGGAGGTTCCTACGAGCAGTACTTC	CASSQDRLAGGSYEQYF
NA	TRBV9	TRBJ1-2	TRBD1	TGTGCCAGCAGCGTTTCAGGGGGCGCGCAAGACGGCTACACCTTC	CASSVSGGAQDGYTF
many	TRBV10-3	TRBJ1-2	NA	TGTGCCATCAGTCGCCGAGGAGGGCAAGTTAACTATGGCTACACCTTC	CAISRRGGQVNYGYTF
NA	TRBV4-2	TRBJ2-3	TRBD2	TGCGCCAGCAGCCAAGAGCTTAGGCTAGCGGGAACAGATACGCAGTATTTT	CASSQELRLAGTDTQYF
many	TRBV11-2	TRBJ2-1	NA	TGTGCCAGCAGACGAGGGGACGGGAGCCGCTCCTACAATGAGCAGTTCTTC	CASRRGDGSRSYNEQFF
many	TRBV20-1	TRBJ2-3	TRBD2	TGCAGTCCCGGCGGGAGTACAGATACGCAGTATTTT	CSPGGSTDTQYF
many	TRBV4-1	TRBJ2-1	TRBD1	TGCGCCAGCAGCCAGTCCGGGACAGGGGACAATGAGCAGTTCTTC	CASSQSGTGDNEQFF
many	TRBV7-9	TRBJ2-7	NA	TGTGCCAGCAGCTGGACTTCCTCCTACGAGCAGTACTTC	CASSWTSSYEQYF
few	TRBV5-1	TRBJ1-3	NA	TGCGCCAGCAGCTTGGCCGGTCTGTTTCCAAACACCATATATTTT	CASSLAGLFPNTIYF
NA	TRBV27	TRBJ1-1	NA	TGTGCCGGCAGTTTTGGGACCCTCGGGCGCACTGAGGCTTTCTTT	CAGSFGTLGRTEAFF
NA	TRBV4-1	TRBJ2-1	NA	TGCGCCAGCAGCCAAGATTTCAGGATTATCTCCTACAATGAGCAGTTCTTC	CASSQDFRIISYNEQFF
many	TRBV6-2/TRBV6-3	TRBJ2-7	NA	TGTGCCAGCAGCATGATAGGGCTCGAGCAGTACTTC	CASSMIGLEQYF
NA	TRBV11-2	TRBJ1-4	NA	NA	CASSFGQGLNEKLFF
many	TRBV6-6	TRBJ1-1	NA	TGTGCCAGCAGTTACCTGACAGACACTGAAGCTTTCTTT	CASSYLTDTEAFF
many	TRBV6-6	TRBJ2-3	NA	TGTGCCAGCAGTTACTCGGCTCGGGCCAGGGTCACAGATACGCAGTATTTT	CASSYSARARVTDTQYF
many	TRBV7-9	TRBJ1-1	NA	TGTGCCAGCAGCTTAGCGAACATGAACACTGAAGCTTTCTTT	CASSLANMNTEAFF
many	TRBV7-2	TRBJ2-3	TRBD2	TGTGCCAGCTGCCCGTCTAGCGGGACAGATACGCAGTATTTT	CASCPSSGTDTQYF
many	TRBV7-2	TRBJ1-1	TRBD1	TGTGCCAGCAGCTGGTCAGGGGGAACTGGTCAGAACACTGAAGCTTTCTTT	CASSWSGGTGQNTEAFF
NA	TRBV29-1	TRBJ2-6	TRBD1	TGCAGCGTTGAAGCTGTACAGGGGACTGGGGCCAACGTCCTGACTTTC	CSVEAVQGTGANVLTF
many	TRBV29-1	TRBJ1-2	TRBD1	TGCAGCACACCGTGGCCCGGGACAGCTAAAAACTATGGCTACACCTTC	CSTPWPGTAKNYGYTF
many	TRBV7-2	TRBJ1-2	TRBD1	TGTGCCAGCAGCTTAGTGGGAGGGGGCGGATCGGGCTACACCTTC	CASSLVGGGGSGYTF
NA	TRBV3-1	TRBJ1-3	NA	TGTGCCAGCAGCCAAGATATGAGCTCTGGAAACACCATATATTTT	CASSQDMSSGNTIYF
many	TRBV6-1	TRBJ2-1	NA	TGTGCCAGCAGTTCCGAGGGGGTCGCCTACAATGAGCAGTTCTTC	CASSSEGVAYNEQFF
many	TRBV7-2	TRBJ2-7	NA	TGTGCCAGCAGCTTTACCCGCGAGCAGTACTTC	CASSFTREQYF
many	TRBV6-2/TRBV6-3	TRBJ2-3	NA	TGTGCCAGCAGTTACTCGATTGGGGGCACAGATACGCAGTATTTT	CASSYSIGGTDTQYF
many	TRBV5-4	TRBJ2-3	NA	TGTGCCAGCAGCTTGGACGGCAGGTACACAGATACGCAGTATTTT	CASSLDGRYTDTQYF
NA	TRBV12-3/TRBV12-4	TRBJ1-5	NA	TGTGCCAGCAGCCACGACAGGCCTGATCAGCCCCAGCATTTT	CASSHDRPDQPQHF
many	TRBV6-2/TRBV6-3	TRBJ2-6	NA	TGTGCCAGCACTTTTTCTGGGGCCAACGTCCTGACTTTC	CASTFSGANVLTF